A single sample is the source of the 20 T cell receptor beta chains below, sequenced in a study of T cell changes during pregnancy in multiple sclerosis (dated by TCRdb to the late 2010s). Receptors were amplified or captured by the immunoSEQ multiplex PCR assay. In its TCRdb copy, this immuneACCESS table keeps in-frame sequences only and misses some clones. Where compared with another copy, unresolved V genes explain less than half of these, and the others have no known cause. Here the sample has about 34,000 clones; less than 95% occur a single time. Around 4.5% of the sample lies in the top ten. Sequenced here: CD8+ T cells from peripheral blood mononuclear cells, sampled in the second trimester of pregnancy. The receptor set was obtained from a female donor with multiple sclerosis, enrolled in a pregnancy study.

This clone was detected only once. The genes are TRBV5-6 and TRBJ2-1, with TRBD2 matching 9 bases. The trim removed 4 bases at V and 7 bases at J, leaving 12 bases unmatched. This CDR3 has 16 residues. CDR1 and CDR2 from the germline V gene are SGHDT and YYEEEE. The CDR3, as DNA: TGTGCCAGCAGCGGAGTTCTAGCGGGACGGGTTAATGAGCAGTTCTTC. This codes for CASSGVLAGRVNEQFF.

The chain has TRBV5-6 and TRBJ2-7; no clear D gene. The CDR3 runs to 12 residues. V lost 4 bases and J 6 bases, leaving 11 bases between the germline ends. The germline gives CDR1 SGHDT, CDR2 YYEEEE. The CDR3 nucleotides are TGTGCCAGCAGCCTCCGTTTTCGCGAGCAGTACTTC. Its translation is CASSLRFREQYF.

The V call is TRBV7-6, the J call TRBJ1-3; D is possibly TRBD1 (5 bases). The germline V gene has CDR1 SGHVS and CDR2 FNYEAQ. This CDR3 region has 16 residues. Trimming removed 0 bases from V and 0 bases from J, with 9 bases in between. CDR3 protein: CASSLALRGSGNTIYF. The CDR3 coding sequence is TGTGCCAGCAGCTTAGCGTTAAGGGGCTCTGGAAACACCATATATTTT.

The chain joins TRBV10-3 to TRBJ1-1; 8 nucleotides line up with TRBD1. The junction had 3 bases not matched to a gene; V was cut back by 2 bases and J by 1 base. Germline lookup yields CDR1 ENHRY and CDR2 SYGVKD. The CDR3 runs to 15 residues. DNA for the CDR3: TGTGCCATCAGTGAGCTGGGGACAGGGAACACTGAAGCTTTCTTT. Residues: CAISELGTGNTEAFF.

J is TRBJ1-1 and V is TRBV5-6; D unclear. Trimming removed 0 bases at V and 4 bases at J, with 4 bases between. The germline V gene encodes CDR1 SGHDT and CDR2 YYEEEE. This CDR3 has 12 residues. CDR3 protein: CASSLARTEAFF. The CDR3 coding sequence is TGTGCCAGCAGCTTGGCTCGCACTGAAGCTTTCTTT. Full variable domain (missing parts from reference TRBV5-6 and TRBJ1-1): DAGVTQSPTHLIKTRGQQVTLRCSPKSGHDTVSWYQQALGQGPQFIFQYYEEEERQRGNFPDRFSGHQFPNYSSELNVNALLLGDSALYLCASSLARTEAFFGQGTRLTVV.

The rearrangement uses TRBV4-1 and TRBJ1-5; D unresolved. The ends were cut back, 1 base at V and 0 bases at J, with 7 bases in the middle. CDR3 length equals 15 residues. CDR1 is MGHRA and CDR2 is YSYEKL in the germline V gene. The CDR3 DNA reads as TGCGCCAGCAGCCAAGTTACAGATAGCAATCAGCCCCAGCATTTT. Amino acids: CASSQVTDSNQPQHF.

The chain combines TRBV28 with TRBJ2-7, with D unresolved. This CDR3 contains 14 residues. Germline lookup yields CDR1 MDHEN and CDR2 SYDVKM. Trimming removed 1 base from V and 0 bases from J, with 7 bases in between. In nucleotides, the CDR3 is TGTGCCAGCAGTTTATCGGGTTACTCCTACGAGCAGTACTTC. The encoded protein is CASSLSGYSYEQYF.

The rearrangement joins TRBV9 to TRBJ1-2, with D possibly being TRBD1 (6 bases). Per germline, CDR1 SGDLS and CDR2 YYNGEE. V was pared by 0 bases and J by 4 bases, with 10 bases between. The CDR3 is 14 amino acids. The CDR3 coding sequence is TGTGCCAGCAGCGTAGGCAGGGGCGGCTATGGCTACACCTTC. Its protein is CASSVGRGGYGYTF.

The chain is built from TRBV27 and TRBJ2-7, with 8 nucleotides matching TRBD1. The germline V gene has CDR1 MNHEY and CDR2 SMNVEV (reference sequence). The J segment lost 2 bases and the V segment lost 2 bases, leaving 2 bases of the junction unmatched. The CDR3 runs to 14 residues. CDR3: CASSLAQGAYEQYF. CDR3 DNA: TGTGCCAGCAGTTTAGCACAGGGGGCCTACGAGCAGTACTTC.

This clone occurred once. The chain employs TRBV19 and TRBJ1-1; D remains ambiguous. Per germline, CDR1 LNHDA and CDR2 SQIVND (reference sequence). This CDR3 is 14 amino acids long. The V gene lost 1 base and the J gene lost 5 bases, with 11 bases spanning the gap. CDR3 residues: CASSIGLGRTEAFF. DNA of the CDR3: TGTGCCAGTAGTATAGGGTTGGGGAGGACTGAAGCTTTCTTT.

This clone was seen a single time. This chain links TRBV19 with TRBJ2-3; 8 bases map to TRBD2. There are 14 residues in the CDR3. J was trimmed by 5 bases and V by 7 bases; bases with no gene match: 8. Per the germline V gene, CDR1 is LNHDA and CDR2 is SQIVND (reference sequence). The CDR3 region has the DNA TGTGCCAGTAAAGACGGGAGGGCGAGAGATACGCAGTATTTT. Amino acids: CASKDGRARDTQYF. The whole variable domain, filled in from reference TRBV19 and TRBJ2-3, reads DGGITQSPKYLFRKEGQNVTLSCEQNLNHDAMYWYRQDPGQGLRLIYYSQIVNDFQKGDIAEGYSVSREKKESFPLTVTSAQKNPTAFYLCASKDGRARDTQYFGPGTRLTVL.

Only a few counts were recorded for this clone. The rearrangement uses TRBV6-4 and TRBJ2-3; 7 bases are shared with TRBD2. The CDR3 has 16 amino acids. The V gene end was trimmed by 0 bases and the J gene end by 5 bases; junction bases not matched to a gene: 8. Per germline, CDR1 MRHNA and CDR2 SNTAGT. CDR3 in DNA: TGTGCCAGCAGTGACTCTGGGGGAGGGCCAGTAGATACGCAGTATTTT. Translated: CASSDSGGGPVDTQYF.

The chain uses TRBV2 and TRBJ2-7; TRBD1 aligns across 8 bases. This CDR3 has 14 residues. The germline V gene encodes CDR1 SNHLY and CDR2 FYNNEI. Unmatched junction bases numbered 12, after V lost 7 bases and J lost 7 bases. CDR3 DNA: TGTGCCAGCACACCTATGGACAGGGCGAAGGAGCAGTACTTC. It translates to CASTPMDRAKEQYF.

V is TRBV6-5 and J is TRBJ2-5; D is unclear. The DNA end favors TRBJ2-7, so the J call may be wrong. This CDR3 has 14 amino acids. Germline CDR1 reads MNHEY; CDR2 reads SVGAGI. The CDR3 DNA follows: TGTGCCAGCAGTGCCGAGGCGGTCTCCTACGAGCAGTACTTC. This translates into CASSAEAVSYEQYF.

The J gene is TRBJ1-1, the V gene TRBV5-1, with unresolved D. V lost 3 bases and J lost 2, with 8 bases in between. Germline CDR1 and CDR2: SGHRS and YFSETQ. CDR3 length: 13 amino acids. The CDR3 protein is CASSSETNTEAFF. CDR3 DNA: TGCGCCAGCAGCTCCGAAACAAACACTGAAGCTTTCTTT.

This chain connects TRBV9 to TRBJ2-7, with 7 bases fitting TRBD2. J gave up 1 base and V 4 bases, and 8 bases lay outside the gene matches. Germline V gene data show CDR1 as SGDLS and CDR2 as YYNGEE. This CDR3 contains 15 residues. The CDR3 region has the DNA TGTGCCAGCAGCTACTTGGGGGGGGATTCCTACGAGCAGTACTTC. Amino acids: CASSYLGGDSYEQYF. The variable domain in full, completed from reference TRBV9 and TRBJ2-7, reads DSGVTQTPKHLITATGQRVTLRCSPRSGDLSVYWYQQSLDQGLQFLIQYYNGEERAKGNILERFSAQQFPDLHSELNLSSLELGDSALYFCASSYLGGDSYEQYFGPGTRLTVT.

This clone appeared a few times. This chain joins TRBV10-1 and TRBJ2-7; D is perhaps TRBD1 (5 bases). Germline-derived CDR1 and CDR2 are WNHNN and SYGVQD (reference sequence). This CDR3 has 17 amino acids. V dropped 10 bases and J dropped 2 bases, with 27 bases sitting between them. The chain's CDR3 is CANDRRLWTKTTYEQYF. The CDR3 coding sequence is TGCGCCAACGACCGCCGACTTTGGACAAAAACGACCTACGAGCAGTACTTC.

This chain links TRBV7-3 with TRBJ2-1, with TRBD2 matching over 9 bases. The CDR3 totals 16 residues. V trimming: 5 bases; J trimming: 0 bases; junction bases outside the gene matches: 5. In germline, CDR1 is SGHTA, CDR2 FQGTGA. The CDR3 nucleotides are TGTGCCAGCAGCACCTTAGCGGGAGCCTCCTACAATGAGCAGTTCTTC. Translating gives CASSTLAGASYNEQFF.

Points on this clone: The junction differs from germline at one of its ends, possibly a read error. The chain couples TRBV7-7 to TRBJ2-5, with D possibly being TRBD2 (6 bases). Germline assignment: CDR1 SSHAT and CDR2 FNYEAQ (reference sequence). The CDR3 length is 13 residues. The CDR3 loop is CASSPGGGETQYF. CDR3 coding DNA: TGTGCTAGCAGCCCTGGGGGAGGAGAGACCCAGTACTTC.

This chain links TRBV6-6 with TRBJ1-1; the match to TRBD1 covers 7 bases. Losses at the gene ends were 7 bases for V and 1 base for J; bases not matched to a gene: 9. The germline V gene encodes CDR1 MNHNY and CDR2 SVGAGI (reference sequence). The CDR3 is made up of 15 amino acids. The CDR3 nucleotides read TGTGCCAGCACCGAAGACAGGGCTGCGAACACTGAAGCTTTCTTT. It is translated as CASTEDRAANTEAFF.